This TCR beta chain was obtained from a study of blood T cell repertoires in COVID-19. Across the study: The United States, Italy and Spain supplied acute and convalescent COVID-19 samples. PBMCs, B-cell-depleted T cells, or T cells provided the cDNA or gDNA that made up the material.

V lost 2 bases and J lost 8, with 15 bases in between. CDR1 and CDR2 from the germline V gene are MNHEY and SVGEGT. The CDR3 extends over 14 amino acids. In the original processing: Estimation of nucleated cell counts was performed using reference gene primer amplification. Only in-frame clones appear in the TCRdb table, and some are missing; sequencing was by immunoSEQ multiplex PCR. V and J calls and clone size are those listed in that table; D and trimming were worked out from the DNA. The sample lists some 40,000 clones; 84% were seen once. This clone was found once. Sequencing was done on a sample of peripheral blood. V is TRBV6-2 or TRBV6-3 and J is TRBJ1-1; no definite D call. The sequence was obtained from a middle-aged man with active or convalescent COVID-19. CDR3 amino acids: CASSYGSRLSEAFF. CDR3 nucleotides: TGTGCCAGCAGTTACGGATCACGACTTAGCGAAGCTTTCTTT.